This passage covers 3 T cell receptor beta chains from one sample sequenced in a study of T-cell reconstitution after alpha-beta-depleted transplantation in children. Molecular barcoding with unique molecular identifiers was used for the TCRbeta library. In TCRdb, the PCR reads were re-called with MiXCR into one record per CDR3 protein. The sample includes some 120,000 distinct CDR3 sequences, roughly 9% of them seen just once. Here the sequenced sample was PBMCs, mostly from graft donor cells, taken 180 days after TCRalphabeta/CD19-depleted stem cell transplant. The receptors here all came from a girl under three years old who had a stem cell transplant for combined immunodeficiency, so the T cells may come from the graft donor.

The rearrangement links TRBV20-1 to TRBJ2-2; 9 positions agree with TRBD1. V lost 0 bases and J lost 9; bases outside the gene matches: 11. The CDR3 extends over 16 amino acids. Germline CDR1 DFQATT, CDR2 SNEGSKA (reference sequence). Written as DNA, the CDR3 is TGCAGTGCTAGAGATCCGGGACAGGGAAAGTCGAGGGAGCTGTTTTTT. Translation gives CSARDPGQGKSRELFF.

The sample holds a few counts of this clonotype. The chain couples TRBV12-3 or TRBV12-4 to TRBJ2-5, with D possibly matching TRBD1 (5 bases). V lost 3 bases to trimming and J lost 2 bases, with 13 bases between them. CDR3 size: 15 residues. The CDR3 region is CASSFWGRKQETQYF. Written as DNA, the CDR3 is TGTGCCAGCAGTTTTTGGGGCAGGAAACAAGAGACCCAGTACTTC.

The V call is TRBV30, the J call TRBJ1-6; TRBD1 matches at 7 bases. Germline assignment: CDR1 GTSNPN and CDR2 SVGIG (reference sequence). The CDR3 extends over 15 amino acids. The V segment lost 3 bases and the J segment 2 bases; nucleotides outside the gene matches: 4. This CDR3 reads CAWSDRVPYNSPLHF. CDR3 sequence (DNA): TGTGCCTGGAGCGACAGGGTCCCCTATAATTCACCCCTCCACTTT.